The rows below give T cell receptor beta chains drawn from one sample of a study of cytomegalovirus exposure and HLA in healthy donors. Assay: immunoSEQ multiplex PCR; the TCRdb copy retains only in-frame clones and omits some. The data show 230,000 or so clones, roughly 88% seen once. The specimen sequenced was PBMCs. All receptors come from a woman aged 18-30 years in good health and CMV-seronegative. Both conserved end residues are part of each CDR3. D genes are given only for firm matches. Some rows mark clone size as missing; the rest say once, few, many or name a class of expanded clone.

clone_size j_call v_call d_call cdr3_nt cdr3_aa
. TRBJ1-1 TRBV28 . TGTGCCAGCAGTTTACCGGGATCACGGTTTGAAGCTTTCTTT CASSLPGSRFEAFF
. TRBJ1-2 TRBV6-1 . TGTGCCAGCAGTGACAGGCATGGCTACACCTTC CASSDRHGYTF
. TRBJ1-1 TRBV10-3 TRBD1 TGTGCCATCAGTGAGTCACCGTACAGGGGGCTAAACACTGAAGCTTTCTTT CAISESPYRGLNTEAFF
. TRBJ2-3 TRBV27 . TGTGCCAGCAGCATGGATCAGGGGTTCGGCACAGATACGCAGTATTTT CASSMDQGFGTDTQYF
. TRBJ2-3 TRBV5-1 TRBD2 TGCGCCAGCAGACAAGCGGGAGTCACAGATACGCAGTATTTT CASRQAGVTDTQYF
. TRBJ1-2 TRBV19 TRBD1 TGTGCCAGTATCATCTCAAGGGACAGGGTTGATGGCTACACCTTC CASIISRDRVDGYTF
. TRBJ2-7 TRBV29-1 . TGCAGCGTTGAAAACATTAACGAGCAGTACTTC CSVENINEQYF
few TRBJ2-1 TRBV7-8 . TGTGCCAGCAACTCACTCAGTGGGCTCCATGAGCAGTTCTTC CASNSLSGLHEQFF
. TRBJ2-7 TRBV28 . TGTGCCAGCAGTTTAAGGGGCCCTCCCTACGAGCAGTACTTC CASSLRGPPYEQYF
once TRBJ2-3 TRBV13 TRBD2 TGTGCCAGCAGCTTAGGAGGGAGCGGGGCGACGACCGCAGATACGCAGTATTTT CASSLGGSGATTADTQYF
. TRBJ2-7 TRBV5-6 . TGTGCCAGCAGCTTGGAATCCTCGAGGGATTACGAGCAGTACTTC CASSLESSRDYEQYF
. TRBJ2-1 TRBV4-3 . TGCGCCAGCAGCCAAGATCCTGCGCCAGGGTTCGAGCAGTTCTTC CASSQDPAPGFEQFF
. TRBJ2-7 TRBV2 . TGTGCCAGCAGTCCTTCGACTAGATCTGCCTACGAGCAGTACTTC CASSPSTRSAYEQYF
. TRBJ2-2 TRBV18 . TGTGCCAGCTCACCCTGGGCAGACAGAAAGCTCACCGGGGAGCTGTTTTTT CASSPWADRKLTGELFF
. TRBJ2-3 TRBV5-4 TRBD2 TGTGCCAGCAGCGGGCTAGCGGGCACAGATACGCAGTATTTT CASSGLAGTDTQYF
. TRBJ2-7 TRBV10-2 TRBD1 TGCGCCAGCGAGCCCAGGGGGTCTTTGGACTACGAGCAGTACTTC CASEPRGSLDYEQYF
. TRBJ1-2 TRBV6-6 . TGTGCCAGCAGTCCGGGAACTAACTATGGCTACACCTTC CASSPGTNYGYTF
. TRBJ2-1 TRBV5-6 TRBD2 TGTGCCAGCAGCTTGGCCGGGGGTGGAGGACTAGCGGACGACAATGAGCAGTTCTTC CASSLAGGGGLADDNEQFF
. TRBJ2-7 TRBV27 TRBD1 TGTGCCAGTGCACAGGGGCCCTACGAGCAGTACTTC CASAQGPYEQYF
. TRBJ2-2 TRBV29-1 TRBD1 TGCAGCTGTACAGGGGCGAACACCGGGGAGCTGTTTTTT CSCTGANTGELFF